This T cell receptor beta chain was recorded in a study of T cell clusters in autoimmune cytopenias. TRB was amplified by touch-down multiplex PCR, primer pools A and B combined. TCRdb re-called the multiplex PCR reads and catalogs CDR3 proteins one per entry, DNA excluded. The sample's table shows about 9,500 distinct CDR3 sequences. In germline, CDR1 is SGHNT, CDR2 YYREEE (reference sequence). The CDR3 extends over 15 amino acids. TRB amplification used roughly 250 ng of peripheral blood genomic DNA. Study findings and constraints: Healthy donors had roughly 3.3-fold more exclusive TRB clusters than active autoimmune hepatitis patients. TRB repertoire shifts in secondary cytopenia and chronic lymphocytic leukemia mostly reflected lymphoma, not autoimmunity.

On this clonotype itself: Its antigen is unknown.

The specimen sequenced was peripheral blood. V is TRBV5-4 and J is TRBJ1-2; the D gene TCRdb calls, TRBD1, cannot be checked with no DNA. This TCR derives from a human donor with an autoimmune cytopenia or autoimmune hepatitis (not recorded which). The CDR3 sequence is CASSLRVGATRGYTF.